This TCR beta chain originates from a study of molecular identifiers for immune sequencing clone quantification. Broader study findings: For highly expanded clones, sizes could be underestimated when identical TCR molecules share a barcode. Effector cells kept over 99% of their molecules in clones above 20 RNA copies, while naive cells kept under 1% there.

TCRdb ran MiXCR on the PCR reads and lists one entry per CDR3 protein. The sample lists 300,000 to 350,000 distinct CDR3 sequences, 20% to 25% occurring once. This clonotype was counted ten times or more. What it binds is not known. Naive CD8 library inputs spanned roughly 20,000 to 1,100,000 sorted cells and 10%, 30% or 50% RNA. A CD8+CD4-CCR7+CD45RA+ gate was used to sort naive CD8 T cells. Deletions cut 6 bases from V and 2 bases from J, with 12 bases between. Germline assignment: CDR1 SQVTM and CDR2 ANQGSEA. The CDR3 has 13 amino acids. This sequence originates from a human donor in good health. Some libraries in this study had Jurkat cell RNA spiked in. The J gene is TRBJ2-3, the V gene TRBV29-1; the D gene is possibly TRBD1 (5 bases). Sequencing was done on a sample of naive CD8+ T cells from blood, with Jurkat cell RNA spiked in. Subset: FACS-sorted CD8+CD4-CCR7+CD45RA+ naive T cells. CDR3 protein: CSVDNGHTDTQYF. Written as DNA, the CDR3 is TGCAGCGTCGACAATGGACACACAGATACGCAGTATTTT.